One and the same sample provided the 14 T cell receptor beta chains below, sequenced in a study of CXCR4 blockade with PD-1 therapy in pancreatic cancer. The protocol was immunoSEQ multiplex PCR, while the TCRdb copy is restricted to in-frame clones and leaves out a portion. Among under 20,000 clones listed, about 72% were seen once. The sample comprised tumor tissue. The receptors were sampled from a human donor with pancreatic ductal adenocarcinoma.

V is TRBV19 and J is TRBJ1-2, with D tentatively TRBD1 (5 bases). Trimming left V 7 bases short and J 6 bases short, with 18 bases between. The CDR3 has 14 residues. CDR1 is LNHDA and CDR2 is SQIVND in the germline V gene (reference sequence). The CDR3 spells CASKPPQGFHGYTF. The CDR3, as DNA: TGTGCCAGTAAACCACCTCAGGGATTCCATGGCTACACCTTC.

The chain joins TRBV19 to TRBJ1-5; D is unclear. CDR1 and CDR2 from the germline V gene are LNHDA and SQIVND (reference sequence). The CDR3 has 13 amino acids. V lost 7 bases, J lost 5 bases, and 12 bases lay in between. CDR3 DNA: TGTGCCAGTAATGAAGCAATCGATCAGCCCCAGCATTTT. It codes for CASNEAIDQPQHF.

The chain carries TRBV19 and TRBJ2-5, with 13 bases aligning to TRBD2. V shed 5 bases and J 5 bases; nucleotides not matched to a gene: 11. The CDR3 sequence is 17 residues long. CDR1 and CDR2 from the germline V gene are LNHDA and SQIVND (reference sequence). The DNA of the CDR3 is TGTGCCAGTAGTCCCGCAGGACTAGCGGGAGATCGGGAGACCCAGTACTTC. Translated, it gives CASSPAGLAGDRETQYF.

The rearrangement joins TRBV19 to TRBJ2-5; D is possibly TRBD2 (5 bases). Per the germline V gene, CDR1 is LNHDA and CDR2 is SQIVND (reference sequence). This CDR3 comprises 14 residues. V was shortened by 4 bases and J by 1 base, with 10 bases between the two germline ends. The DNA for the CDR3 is TGTGCCAGTAGTAGCGAGGGCCTCCAAGAGACCCAGTACTTC. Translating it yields CASSSEGLQETQYF.

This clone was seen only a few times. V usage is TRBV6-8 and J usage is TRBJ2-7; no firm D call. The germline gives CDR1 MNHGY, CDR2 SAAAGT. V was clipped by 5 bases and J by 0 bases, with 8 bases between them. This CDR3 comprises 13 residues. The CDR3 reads CASSPDPSYEQYF. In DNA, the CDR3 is TGTGCCAGCAGTCCGGATCCCTCCTACGAGCAGTACTTC.

The CDR3 sequence: CASSEFNPGSPLHF. The CDR3 nucleotides read TGTGCCAGCAGTGAATTTAACCCGGGTTCACCCCTCCACTTT. The chain has TRBV25-1 and TRBJ1-6, with no clear D. The CDR3 length is 14 residues. The germline V gene encodes CDR1 MGHDK and CDR2 SYGVNS. V lost 1 base and J 9 bases, leaving 10 bases between the germline ends.

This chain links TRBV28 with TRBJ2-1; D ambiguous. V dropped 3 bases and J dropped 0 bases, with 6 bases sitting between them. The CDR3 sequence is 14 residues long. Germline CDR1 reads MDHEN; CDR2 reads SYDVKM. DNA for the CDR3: TGTGCCAGCAGTTTCGAGGTCTCCTACAATGAGCAGTTCTTC. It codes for CASSFEVSYNEQFF.

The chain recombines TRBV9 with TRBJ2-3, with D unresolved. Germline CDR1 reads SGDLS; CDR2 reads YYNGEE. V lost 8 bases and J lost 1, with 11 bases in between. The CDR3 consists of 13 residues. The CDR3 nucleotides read TGTGCCAGTGAGAGGATCGGCACAGATACGCAGTATTTT. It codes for CASERIGTDTQYF. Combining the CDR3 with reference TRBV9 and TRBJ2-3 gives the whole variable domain DSGVTQTPKHLITATGQRVTLRCSPRSGDLSVYWYQQSLDQGLQFLIQYYNGEERAKGNILERFSAQQFPDLHSELNLSSLELGDSALYFCASERIGTDTQYFGPGTRLTVL.

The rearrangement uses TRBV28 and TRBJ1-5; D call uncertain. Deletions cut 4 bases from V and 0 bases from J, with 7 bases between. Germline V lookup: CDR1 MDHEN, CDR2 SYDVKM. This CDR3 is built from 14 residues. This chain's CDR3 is CASSSGPSNQPQHF. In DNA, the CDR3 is TGTGCCAGCAGTTCCGGACCTAGCAATCAGCCCCAGCATTTT.

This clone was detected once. The CDR3 is CASSDLPGQAAYEQYF. The CDR3 bases are TGTGCCAGCAGTGATTTGCCGGGACAGGCCGCCTACGAGCAGTACTTC. This sequence joins TRBV9 and TRBJ2-7; 8 bases agree with TRBD1. This CDR3 is 16 amino acids long. Germline values: CDR1 SGDLS, CDR2 YYNGEE. The junction had 12 bases not matched to a gene; V was cut back by 5 bases and J by 2 bases.

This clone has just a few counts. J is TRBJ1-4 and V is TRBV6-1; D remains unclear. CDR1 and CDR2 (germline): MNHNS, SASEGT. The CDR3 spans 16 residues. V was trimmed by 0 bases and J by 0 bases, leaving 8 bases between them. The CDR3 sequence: CASSEASLATNEKLFF. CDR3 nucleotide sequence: TGTGCCAGCAGTGAAGCGAGTCTTGCAACTAATGAAAAACTGTTTTTT.

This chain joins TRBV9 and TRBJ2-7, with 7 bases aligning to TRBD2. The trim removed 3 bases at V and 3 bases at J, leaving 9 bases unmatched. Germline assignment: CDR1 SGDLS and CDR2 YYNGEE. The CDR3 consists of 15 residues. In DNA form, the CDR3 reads TGTGCCAGCAGCGCCAGCGGGGACGGCCGCTACGAGCAGTACTTC. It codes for CASSASGDGRYEQYF.

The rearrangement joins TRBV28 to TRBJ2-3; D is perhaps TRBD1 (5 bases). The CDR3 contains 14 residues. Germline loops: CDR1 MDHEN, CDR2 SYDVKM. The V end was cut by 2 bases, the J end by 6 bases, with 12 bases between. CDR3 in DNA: TGTGCCAGCAGTTTAAGAGGCTCAGGGGATACGCAGTATTTT. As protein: CASSLRGSGDTQYF. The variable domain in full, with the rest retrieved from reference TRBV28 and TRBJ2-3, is DVKVTQSSRYLVKRTGEKVFLECVQDMDHENMFWYRQDPGLGLRLIYFSYDVKMKEKGDIPEGYSVSREKKERFSLILESASTNQTSMYLCASSLRGSGDTQYFGPGTRLTVL.

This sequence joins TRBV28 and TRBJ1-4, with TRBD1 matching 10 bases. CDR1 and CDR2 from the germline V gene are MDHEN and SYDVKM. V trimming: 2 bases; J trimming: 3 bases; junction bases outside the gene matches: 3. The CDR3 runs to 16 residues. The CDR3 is CASSLVGTGANEKLFF. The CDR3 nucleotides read TGTGCCAGCAGTTTAGTGGGGACAGGGGCTAATGAAAAACTGTTTTTT.